These T cell receptor beta chains were read from a single sample in a study of T cells after posttransplantation cyclophosphamide. The data were produced by immunoSEQ multiplex PCR, yet TCRdb's version contains in-frame clones alone and is incomplete. In the table there are approximately 3,000 clones, around 59% of which are singletons. Material: memory CD8+ T cells sorted from blood. These receptors originate from a woman aged 25 to 39 in good health and a related stem cell transplant donor. Both conserved end residues are trimmed from each CDR3. Fields, in order: V gene, J gene, CDR3 protein.

V: TRBV10-2
J: TRBJ1-5
CDR3: ASSEIRGGEISNQPQH

V: TRBV4-2
J: TRBJ2-6
CDR3: ASSQDQEGASGANVLT

V: TRBV2
J: TRBJ1-2
CDR3: ASSGNRVKKDYGYT

V: TRBV28
J: TRBJ1-1
CDR3: ASFEGAAEAF

V: TRBV27
J: TRBJ2-2
CDR3: ASSPARVNTGELF

V: TRBV11-2
J: TRBJ2-7
CDR3: ASSPRDWSSYEQY

V: TRBV6-4
J: TRBJ2-3
CDR3: ASSLTSGDSTDTQY

V: TRBV18
J: TRBJ1-1
CDR3: ASSVRDSPRADTEAF

V: TRBV22-1
J: TRBJ2-6
CDR3: PGSKNQSEQSRANVLT

V: TRBV4-1
J: TRBJ1-4
CDR3: ASREGKGPSATNEKLF

V: TRBV5-1
J: TRBJ2-7
CDR3: ASSLDLSGGFKD

V: TRBV5-1
J: TRBJ2-3
CDR3: ASSSTDTSGPQQY

V: TRBV6-1
J: TRBJ2-1
CDR3: ASSESDSGGNEQF

V: TRBV6-6
J: TRBJ1-2
CDR3: APTPGLGYT

V: TRBV25-1
J: TRBJ2-2
CDR3: ASSPQDRDTGELF

V: TRBV11-2
J: TRBJ1-2
CDR3: ASSFSTGDYGYT

V: TRBV4-1
J: TRBJ1-2
CDR3: ASSQATGTSSYT

V: TRBV25-1
J: TRBJ2-3
CDR3: ASGGRQRSSSTDTQY

V: TRBV6-6
J: TRBJ2-1
CDR3: ASSYSASGVGGEQF

V: TRBV6-1
J: TRBJ1-2
CDR3: ASSETTGGNDGYT

V: TRBV4-2
J: TRBJ2-7
CDR3: ASSQDSGGAYEQY

V: TRBV28
J: TRBJ2-4
CDR3: ASSLDPQGEFQY

V: TRBV10-3
J: TRBJ1-2
CDR3: AIRTRQSLYGYT

V: TRBV5-4
J: TRBJ2-5
CDR3: ASSLGGGMETQY

V: TRBV6-4
J: TRBJ1-1
CDR3: ASPTGENTEAF

V: TRBV4-3
J: TRBJ1-4
CDR3: ASSPWSNEKLL

V: TRBV27
J: TRBJ2-3
CDR3: ASSLGAGLRTDTQY

V: TRBV4-2
J: TRBJ2-3
CDR3: ASSQEYWASSTDTQY

V: TRBV10-3
J: TRBJ2-7
CDR3: AISDSSYEQY

V: TRBV7-3
J: TRBJ2-1
CDR3: ASSSGLAGANPNEQF

V: TRBV12-5
J: TRBJ1-1
CDR3: ASGSGQNTEAF

V: TRBV25-1
J: TRBJ2-3
CDR3: ASRDGNTDTQY

V: TRBV11-2
J: TRBJ2-1
CDR3: ASSTGQGDYNEQF

V: TRBV11-1
J: TRBJ2-1
CDR3: ASSLKGVSLYNEQF

V: TRBV5-6
J: TRBJ1-2
CDR3: ASSPMTGRANYGYT

V: TRBV7-9
J: TRBJ2-1
CDR3: ASSSGVGEQF

V: TRBV6-1
J: TRBJ2-7
CDR3: ASSDSGRAPSYEQY

V: TRBV19
J: TRBJ1-6
CDR3: ASSAVTGSSYNSPLH

V: TRBV18
J: TRBJ1-2
CDR3: ASSPDMQKNYGYT

V: TRBV27
J: TRBJ2-7
CDR3: ASSLSEISYEQY

V: TRBV11-2
J: TRBJ2-7
CDR3: ASRDRIGGGSYEQY

V: TRBV21-1
J: TRBJ2-7
CDR3: ASRKLLATRLDEQY

V: TRBV5-6
J: TRBJ1-2
CDR3: ASSGLAASIGYT

V: TRBV7-7
J: TRBJ1-3
CDR3: ASSKEQGLGNTIY